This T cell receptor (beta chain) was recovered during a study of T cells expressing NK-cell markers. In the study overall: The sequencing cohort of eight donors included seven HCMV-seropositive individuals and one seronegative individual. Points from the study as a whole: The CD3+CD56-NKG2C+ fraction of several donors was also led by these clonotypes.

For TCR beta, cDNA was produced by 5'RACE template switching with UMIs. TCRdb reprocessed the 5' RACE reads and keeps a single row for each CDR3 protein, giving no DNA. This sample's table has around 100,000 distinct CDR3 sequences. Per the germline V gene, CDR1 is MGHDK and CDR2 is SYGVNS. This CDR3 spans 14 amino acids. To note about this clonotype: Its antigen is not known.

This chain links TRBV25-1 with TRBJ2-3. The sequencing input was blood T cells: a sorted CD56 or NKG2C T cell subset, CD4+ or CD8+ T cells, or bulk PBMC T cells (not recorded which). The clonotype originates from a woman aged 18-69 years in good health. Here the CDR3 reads CASSERSSADTQYF.